The clone carrying this TCR beta chain showed up just once. This table comes from immunoSEQ multiplex PCR, and its TCRdb copy is limited to in-frame clones, with some not included. The data show 68,000 or so clones, around 90% seen once. The germline CDR1 and CDR2 sequences are SGHTA and FQGNSA. The CDR3 covers 15 residues. The V and J ends lost 5 bases and 12 bases, in that order; junction bases with no gene match: 10. This entry is derived from a study of T cell changes during pregnancy in multiple sclerosis. This receptor was identified in a female donor with multiple sclerosis, enrolled in a pregnancy study. This material consisted of peripheral blood, taken in the second trimester of pregnancy. The chain couples TRBV7-2 to TRBJ2-1; TRBD2 agrees at 13 bases. CDR3 amino acids: CASSPSPTSGGRQFF. The DNA of the CDR3 is TGTGCCAGCAGCCCCTCCCCGACTAGCGGGGGGCGGCAGTTCTTC.